A selection of T cell receptor beta chains follows, all from one sample in a study of identical twins. TCRdb reprocessed the 5' RACE reads via MiXCR and lists one record per CDR3 protein. The profile covers over 200,000 distinct CDR3 sequences, with approximately 5.9% appearing a single time and less than 15% taken by the ten largest. The same sample was also used in a study of T cells expressing NK-cell markers.

Sequencing was carried out using CD8+ T cells sorted from blood. The receptor set was obtained from a woman between 18 and 29 years old in good health. CDR3s include the opening cysteine and the closing phenylalanine or tryptophan. Fields, in order: J gene, D gene, clone size, V gene, CDR3 DNA, CDR3 protein. A D gene is named only where the DNA matches it firmly. Where a row states a size, it is once, few, many or the class of an expanded clone; other rows omit it.

J gene: TRBJ2-3; D gene: TRBD2; clone size: few; V gene: TRBV5-5; CDR3 DNA: TGTGCCAGCAGCTTGGCGGTCGGGGGGTCGGAGTATTTT; CDR3 protein: CASSLAVGGSEYF
J gene: TRBJ2-3; D gene: NA; clone size: few; V gene: TRBV20-1; CDR3 DNA: TGCAGTGCTGGAGCGAGCCCGGTATCGCAGTATTTT; CDR3 protein: CSAGASPVSQYF
J gene: TRBJ2-1; D gene: NA; clone size: many; V gene: TRBV11-2; CDR3 DNA: TGTGCCAGCAGCTCACTAGAATTTGAGCAGTTCTTC; CDR3 protein: CASSSLEFEQFF
J gene: TRBJ2-1; D gene: TRBD2; clone size: NA; V gene: TRBV20-1; CDR3 DNA: TGCAGTGCTACCCAAGCGGGAGGCTCTAGGTATGAGCAGTTCTTC; CDR3 protein: CSATQAGGSRYEQFF
J gene: TRBJ1-1; D gene: NA; clone size: many; V gene: TRBV2; CDR3 DNA: TGTGCCAGCAGTACAGTTTACACTGAAGCTTTCTTT; CDR3 protein: CASSTVYTEAFF
J gene: TRBJ2-1; D gene: TRBD2; clone size: many; V gene: TRBV9; CDR3 DNA: TGTGCCAGCAGCTCTCCAAGCGGGAGTACTGTCGACAATGAGCAGTTCTTC; CDR3 protein: CASSSPSGSTVDNEQFF
J gene: TRBJ2-5; D gene: TRBD1; clone size: many; V gene: TRBV13; CDR3 DNA: TGTGCCAGCAGCTCAAGCGGACAGGCGCAAGAGACCCAGTACTTC; CDR3 protein: CASSSSGQAQETQYF
J gene: TRBJ2-3; D gene: NA; clone size: NA; V gene: TRBV4-3; CDR3 DNA: TGCGCCAGCAGCCAAGTCTATTTAGACTATTCGGGAGATACGCAGTATTTT; CDR3 protein: CASSQVYLDYSGDTQYF
J gene: TRBJ2-1; D gene: NA; clone size: NA; V gene: TRBV29-1; CDR3 DNA: TGCAGCGTGGGGCAAGCGGGCACAACCAATGAGCAGTTCTTC; CDR3 protein: CSVGQAGTTNEQFF
J gene: TRBJ1-1; D gene: TRBD1; clone size: many; V gene: TRBV6-1; CDR3 DNA: TGTGCCAGTACCGCGGGACAGGGGAACACTGAAGCTTTCTTT; CDR3 protein: CASTAGQGNTEAFF
J gene: TRBJ2-3; D gene: NA; clone size: NA; V gene: TRBV3-1; CDR3 DNA: TGTGCCAGCAGCCAATGGATGGGGGCTAGCACAGATACGCAGTATTTT; CDR3 protein: CASSQWMGASTDTQYF
J gene: TRBJ2-1; D gene: TRBD2; clone size: NA; V gene: TRBV20-1; CDR3 DNA: TGCAGTGCTAGAGTCTTTTTTACTAGCGGGAGTGAGAAAACCTACAATGAGCAGTTCTTC; CDR3 protein: CSARVFFTSGSEKTYNEQFF
J gene: TRBJ2-7; D gene: NA; clone size: many; V gene: TRBV27; CDR3 DNA: TGTGCCAGCAGTTTATCCCCCCGGACCCGAACACTCTACGAGCAGTACTTC; CDR3 protein: CASSLSPRTRTLYEQYF
J gene: TRBJ2-3; D gene: NA; clone size: NA; V gene: TRBV7-9; CDR3 DNA: TGTGCCAGCAGGGGCCGACCTAGCGGCACAGATACGCAGTATTTT; CDR3 protein: CASRGRPSGTDTQYF
J gene: TRBJ2-1; D gene: NA; clone size: few; V gene: TRBV5-5; CDR3 DNA: TGTGCCAGCAGTCCCTGGGGGGGGCCGAATGAGCAGTTCTTC; CDR3 protein: CASSPWGGPNEQFF